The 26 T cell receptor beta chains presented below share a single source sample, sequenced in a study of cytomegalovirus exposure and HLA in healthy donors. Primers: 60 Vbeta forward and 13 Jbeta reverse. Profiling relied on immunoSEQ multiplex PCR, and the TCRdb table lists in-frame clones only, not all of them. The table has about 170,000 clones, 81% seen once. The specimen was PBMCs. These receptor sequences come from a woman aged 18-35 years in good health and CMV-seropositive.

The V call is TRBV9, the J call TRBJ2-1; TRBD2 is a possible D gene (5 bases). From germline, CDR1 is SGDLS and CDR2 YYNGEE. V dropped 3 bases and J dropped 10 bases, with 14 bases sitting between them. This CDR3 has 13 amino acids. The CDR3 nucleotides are TGTGCCAGCAGCGCCGCCGGGGTTGGCGAGCAGTTCTTC. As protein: CASSAAGVGEQFF.

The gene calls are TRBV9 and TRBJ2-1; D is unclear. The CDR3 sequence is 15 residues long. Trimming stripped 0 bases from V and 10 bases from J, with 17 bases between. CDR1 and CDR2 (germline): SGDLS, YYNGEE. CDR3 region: CASSVGPSTTTEQFF. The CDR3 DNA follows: TGTGCCAGCAGCGTAGGTCCTTCTACCACCACGGAGCAGTTCTTC.

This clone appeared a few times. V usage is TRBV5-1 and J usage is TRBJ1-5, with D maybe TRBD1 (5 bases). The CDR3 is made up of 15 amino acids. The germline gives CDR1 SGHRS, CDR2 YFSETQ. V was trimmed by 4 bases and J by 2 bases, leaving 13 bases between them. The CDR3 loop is CASSPGTPGNQPQHF. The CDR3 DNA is TGCGCCAGCAGCCCTGGGACTCCCGGCAATCAGCCCCAGCATTTT.

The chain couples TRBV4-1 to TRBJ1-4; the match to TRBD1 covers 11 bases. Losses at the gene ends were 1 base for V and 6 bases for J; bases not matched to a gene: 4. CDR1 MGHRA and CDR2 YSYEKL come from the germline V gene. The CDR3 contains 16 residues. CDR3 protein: CASSQGPGQGDEKLFF. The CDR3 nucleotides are TGCGCCAGCAGCCAAGGCCCGGGACAGGGGGATGAAAAACTGTTTTTT.

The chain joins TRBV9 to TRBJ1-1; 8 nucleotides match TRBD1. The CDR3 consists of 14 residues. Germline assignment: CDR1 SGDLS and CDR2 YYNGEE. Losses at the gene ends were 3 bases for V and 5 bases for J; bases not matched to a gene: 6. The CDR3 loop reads CASSEAGGRTEAFF. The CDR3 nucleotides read TGTGCCAGCAGCGAAGCAGGGGGCCGGACTGAAGCTTTCTTT.

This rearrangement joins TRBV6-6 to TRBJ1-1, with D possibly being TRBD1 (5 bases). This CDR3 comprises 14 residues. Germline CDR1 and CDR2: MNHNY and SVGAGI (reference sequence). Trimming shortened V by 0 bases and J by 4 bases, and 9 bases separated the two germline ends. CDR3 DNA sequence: TGTGCCAGCAGTTACTCCTCAGGGTCCACTGAAGCTTTCTTT. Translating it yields CASSYSSGSTEAFF.

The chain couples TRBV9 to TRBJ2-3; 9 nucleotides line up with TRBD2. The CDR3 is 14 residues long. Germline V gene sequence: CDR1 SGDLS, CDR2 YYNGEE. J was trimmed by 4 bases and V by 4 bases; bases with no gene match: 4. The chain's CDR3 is CASSLSGGPDTQYF. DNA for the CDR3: TGTGCCAGCAGCTTGAGCGGGGGGCCAGATACGCAGTATTTT. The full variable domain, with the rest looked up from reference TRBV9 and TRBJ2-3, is DSGVTQTPKHLITATGQRVTLRCSPRSGDLSVYWYQQSLDQGLQFLIQYYNGEERAKGNILERFSAQQFPDLHSELNLSSLELGDSALYFCASSLSGGPDTQYFGPGTRLTVL.

CDR3 in amino acids: CASSGTGGAWTNEKLFF. The CDR3 DNA follows: TGTGCCAGCAGCGGGACAGGGGGCGCTTGGACTAATGAAAAACTGTTTTTT. The chain joins TRBV7-8 to TRBJ1-4, with 12 bases fitting TRBD1. Per germline, CDR1 SGHVS and CDR2 FQNEAQ. V dropped 5 bases and J dropped 2; count of bases not matched to a gene: 6. The CDR3 is 17 residues long. The variable domain in full, with the rest retrieved from reference TRBV7-8 and TRBJ1-4, is GAGVSQSPRYKVAKRGQDVALRCDPISGHVSLFWYQQALGQGPEFLTYFQNEAQLDKSGLPSDRFFAERPEGSVSTLKIQRTQQEDSAVYLCASSGTGGAWTNEKLFFGSGTQLSVL.

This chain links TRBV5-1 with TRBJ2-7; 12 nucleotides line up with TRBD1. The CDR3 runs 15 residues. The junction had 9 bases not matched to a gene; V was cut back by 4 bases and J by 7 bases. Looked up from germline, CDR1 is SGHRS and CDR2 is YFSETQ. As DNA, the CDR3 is TGCGCCAGCAGCCCTTCCGGGACAGGGGGCCGGGAGCAGTACTTC. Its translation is CASSPSGTGGREQYF.

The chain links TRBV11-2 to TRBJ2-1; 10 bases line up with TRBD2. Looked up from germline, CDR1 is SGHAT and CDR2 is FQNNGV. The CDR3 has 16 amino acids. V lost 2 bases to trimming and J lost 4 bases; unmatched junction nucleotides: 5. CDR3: CASSLSSGGLYNEQFF. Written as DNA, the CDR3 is TGTGCCAGCAGCTTAAGTAGCGGGGGGTTGTACAATGAGCAGTTCTTC.

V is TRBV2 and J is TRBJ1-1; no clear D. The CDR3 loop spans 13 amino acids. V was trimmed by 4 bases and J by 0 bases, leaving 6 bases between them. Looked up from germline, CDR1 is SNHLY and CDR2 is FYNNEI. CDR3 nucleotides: TGTGCCAGCAGTGGCACTTTGAACACTGAAGCTTTCTTT. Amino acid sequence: CASSGTLNTEAFF.

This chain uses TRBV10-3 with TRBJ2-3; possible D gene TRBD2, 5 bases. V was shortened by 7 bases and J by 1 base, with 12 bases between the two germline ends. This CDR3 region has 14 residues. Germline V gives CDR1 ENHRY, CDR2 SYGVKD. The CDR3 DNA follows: TGTGCCATCAACTCGGGGTCAGGCACAGATACGCAGTATTTT. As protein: CAINSGSGTDTQYF.

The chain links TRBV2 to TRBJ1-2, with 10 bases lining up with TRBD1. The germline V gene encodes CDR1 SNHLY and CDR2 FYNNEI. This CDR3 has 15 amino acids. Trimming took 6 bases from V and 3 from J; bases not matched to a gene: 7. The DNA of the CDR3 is TGTGCCAGCAGAGGGGGACAGGGGCAAGACTATGGCTACACCTTC. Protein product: CASRGGQGQDYGYTF.

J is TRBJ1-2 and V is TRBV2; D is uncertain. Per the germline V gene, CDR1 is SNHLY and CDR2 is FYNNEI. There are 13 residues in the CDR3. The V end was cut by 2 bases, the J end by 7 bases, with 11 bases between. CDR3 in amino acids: CASSENGGRGYTF. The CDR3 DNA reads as TGTGCCAGCAGTGAAAATGGAGGCCGTGGCTACACCTTC.

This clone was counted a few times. CDR3 sequence (DNA): TGTGCCAGCAGCAAAAACAGGGAGGGCGAGCAGTACTTC. It codes for CASSKNREGEQYF. The chain is built from TRBV11-3 and TRBJ2-7; D is perhaps TRBD2 (7 bases). CDR1 and CDR2 (germline): SGHNT, YENEEA. Trimming left V 5 bases short and J 6 bases short, with 14 bases between. This CDR3 spans 13 amino acids.

The CDR3 coding sequence is TGTGCCAGCGGCCCAACAGATCTCCATGGCTACACCTTC. This encodes CASGPTDLHGYTF. This rearrangement joins TRBV6-5 to TRBJ1-2; D unresolved. V gave up 8 bases and J gave up 6 bases, with 16 bases separating them. Germline loops: CDR1 MNHEY, CDR2 SVGAGI. The CDR3 covers 13 residues.

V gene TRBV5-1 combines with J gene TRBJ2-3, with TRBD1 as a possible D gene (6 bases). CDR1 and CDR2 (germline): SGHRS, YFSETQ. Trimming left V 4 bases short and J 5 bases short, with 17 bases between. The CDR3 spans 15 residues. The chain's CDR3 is CASSHTRGDIDTQYF. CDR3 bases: TGCGCCAGCAGCCACACCAGGGGAGATATAGATACGCAGTATTTT.

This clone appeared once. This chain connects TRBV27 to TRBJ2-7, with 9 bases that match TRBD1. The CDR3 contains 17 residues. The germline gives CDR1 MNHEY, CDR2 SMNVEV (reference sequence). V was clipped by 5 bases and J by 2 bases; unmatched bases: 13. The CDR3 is CASSPSLDRGSAYEQYF. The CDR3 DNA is TGTGCCAGCAGTCCCAGCCTCGACAGGGGGTCAGCCTACGAGCAGTACTTC.

CDR3 DNA: TGTGCCAGCAGTGAACCCGTTTACACTGAAGCTTTCTTT. Translated: CASSEPVYTEAFF. This chain joins TRBV6-1 and TRBJ1-1; D gene ambiguous. The CDR3 has 13 amino acids. V lost 2 bases and J lost 3, with 7 bases in between. The V gene's germline CDR1 is MNHNS and CDR2 SASEGT.

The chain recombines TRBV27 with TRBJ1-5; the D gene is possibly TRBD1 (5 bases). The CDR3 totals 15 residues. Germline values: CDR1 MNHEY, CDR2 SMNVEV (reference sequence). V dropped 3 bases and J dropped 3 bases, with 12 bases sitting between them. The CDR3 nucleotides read TGTGCCAGCAGTTTGTGGGGGGAATTCAATCAGCCCCAGCATTTT. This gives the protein CASSLWGEFNQPQHF.

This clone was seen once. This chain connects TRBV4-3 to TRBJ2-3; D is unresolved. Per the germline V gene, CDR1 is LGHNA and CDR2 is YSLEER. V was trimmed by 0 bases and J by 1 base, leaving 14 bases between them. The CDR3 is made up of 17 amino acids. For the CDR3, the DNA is TGCGCCAGCAGCCAAGATCGTCGCACTCGGGGCACAGATACGCAGTATTTT. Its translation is CASSQDRRTRGTDTQYF.

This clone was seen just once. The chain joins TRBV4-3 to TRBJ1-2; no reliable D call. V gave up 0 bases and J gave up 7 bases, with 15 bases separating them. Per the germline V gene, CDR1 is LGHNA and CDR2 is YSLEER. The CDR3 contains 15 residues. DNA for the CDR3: TGCGCCAGCAGCCAAGACGGCGGTACTTCGGCTGGCTACACCTTC. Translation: CASSQDGGTSAGYTF.

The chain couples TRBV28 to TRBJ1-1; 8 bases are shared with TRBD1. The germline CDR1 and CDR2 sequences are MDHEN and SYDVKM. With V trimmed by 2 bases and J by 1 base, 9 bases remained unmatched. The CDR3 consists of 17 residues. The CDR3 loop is CASSLVQGAAGNTEAFF. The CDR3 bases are TGTGCCAGCAGTTTAGTGCAGGGGGCCGCTGGGAACACTGAAGCTTTCTTT.

CDR3 nucleotide sequence: TGTGCCAGCAGCTTGCGCAGGGGCGAGGTTCAGCCCCAGCATTTT. Protein sequence: CASSLRRGEVQPQHF. The chain joins TRBV13 to TRBJ1-5; D possibly corresponds to TRBD1 (6 bases). Germline V gives CDR1 PRHDT, CDR2 FYEKMQ (reference sequence). The CDR3 extends over 15 amino acids. Trimming took 3 bases from V and 6 from J, leaving 15 bases between them.

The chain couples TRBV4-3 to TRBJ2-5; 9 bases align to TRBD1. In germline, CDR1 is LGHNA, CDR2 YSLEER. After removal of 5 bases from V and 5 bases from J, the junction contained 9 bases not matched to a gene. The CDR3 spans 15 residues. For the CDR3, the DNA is TGCGCCAGCAGCACCGCCCTGGACAGGGGCGAGACCCAGTACTTC. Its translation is CASSTALDRGETQYF.

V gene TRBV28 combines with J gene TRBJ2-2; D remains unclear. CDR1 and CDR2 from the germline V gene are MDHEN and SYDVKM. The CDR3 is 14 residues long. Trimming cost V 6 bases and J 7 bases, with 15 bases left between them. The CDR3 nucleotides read TGTGCCAGCAGCTTTCCTGAGGAAAGCGGGGAGCTGTTTTTT. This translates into CASSFPEESGELFF.